This is a list of T cell receptor beta chains from one sample in a study of technical replicates of blood from a handful of donors. The table came from immunoSEQ multiplex PCR; TCRdb's copy has only in-frame clones and leaves some out. The sample lists about 70,000 clones, around 97% occurring once. The specimen was T cells isolated from PBMCs. These receptors were collected from a human donor in good health. CDR3s leave out the opening cysteine and the closing phenylalanine or tryptophan. The order of the fields is J gene, V gene, D gene, clone size, CDR3 protein. D genes are given only for firm matches. A clone size is listed for some rows: how often the clone was seen (once, few, many), or a class if it is expanded.

>TRBJ1-2|TRBV6-5|TRBD1|-
ASSYSTGGYGYT
>TRBJ2-2|TRBV2|-|once
ASTTERTGELF
>TRBJ1-5|TRBV6-1|-|-
ASSVTVSNQPQH
>TRBJ2-2|TRBV27|-|-
ASSFILASGGELF
>TRBJ1-2|TRBV19|TRBD1|-
ASSISPGQGYGYT
>TRBJ2-5|TRBV7-8|-|-
ASSLVRTAETQY
>TRBJ1-5|TRBV6-5|-|-
ASRLNRAPNQPQH
>TRBJ2-1|TRBV29-1|TRBD2|-
SGQRGDYNEQF
>TRBJ2-1|TRBV5-5|TRBD2|few
ASSSGLAADNEQF
>TRBJ2-1|TRBV14|TRBD1|-
ASSRRTGRDNEQF
>TRBJ2-6|TRBV4-1|-|-
ASSRLWEASGANVLT
>TRBJ1-2|TRBV2|-|-
ASSDTEGYT
>TRBJ1-4|TRBV9|-|-
ASSFQDSTNEKLF
>TRBJ2-1|TRBV13|TRBD1|-
ASSGDRGSYNEQF
>TRBJ2-1|TRBV5-1|TRBD2|-
ASSSPVTSGATLSSYNEQF
>TRBJ2-7|TRBV11-3|TRBD1|once
ASSPPAGQGNYEQY
>TRBJ2-1|TRBV11-3|TRBD2|-
ASGSSGGLLYNEQF
>TRBJ2-7|TRBV7-2|TRBD1|-
ASSLYHRGYTGEQY
>TRBJ1-5|TRBV10-3|-|-
AISVGGGNQPQH
>TRBJ2-5|TRBV23-1|TRBD2|few
ASSQSSREGKGTQY